This T cell receptor beta chain comes out of a study of blood T cell repertoires in COVID-19. Study at large: The United States, Italy and Spain were the sources of the acute and convalescent COVID-19 samples. T cells, B-cell-depleted T cells, or PBMCs supplied cDNA or gDNA.

Per the study methods: How many nucleated cells were present was estimated from reference gene primer amplification. Profiled with immunoSEQ multiplex PCR; TCRdb holds only in-frame clones, not every one. That table supplies the V and J calls and clone size; D and trimming were determined from the DNA. The table includes tens of thousands of clones, over 80% detected once. From germline, CDR1 is KGHSH and CDR2 LQKENI. The CDR3 has 15 amino acids. Deletions cut 3 bases from V and 0 bases from J, with 8 bases between. The chain employs TRBV18 and TRBJ1-4; no reliable D call. This sequence was found in a woman aged 45 to 65 with acute or convalescent COVID-19. Sequences were obtained from peripheral blood. CDR3 sequence: CASSPDKATNEKLFF. The CDR3 DNA is TGTGCCAGCTCACCCGACAAAGCAACTAATGAAAAACTGTTTTTT.